These 14 T cell receptor beta chains share one sample of origin, sequenced in a study of CD8 T cells in ankylosing spondylitis. MiXCR was run by TCRdb on the 5' RACE reads, yielding one entry per CDR3 protein. The sample contains some 39,000 distinct CDR3 sequences, 13% of which appear only once. Material: synovial fluid, either unsorted or a sorted T cell fraction (not recorded which). These receptors were collected from a male donor with ankylosing spondylitis.

V is TRBV11-2 and J is TRBJ2-4; D might be TRBD1 or TRBD2, each matching 5 bases. V shed 5 bases and J shed 2 bases, with 22 bases lying between them. The CDR3 consists of 18 residues. Germline V CDR1 and CDR2: SGHAT, FQNNGV. The CDR3 DNA reads as TGTGCCAGCAGCCCCTGGGGACCGTCCCTAGGCTCCAAAAACATTCAGTACTTC. It is translated as CASSPWGPSLGSKNIQYF. The complete variable domain, with remaining parts taken from reference TRBV11-2 and TRBJ2-4, reads EAGVAQSPRYKIIEKRQSVAFWCNPISGHATLYWYQQILGQGPKLLIQFQNNGVVDDSQLPKDRFSAERLKGVDSTLKIQPAKLEDSAVYLCASSPWGPSLGSKNIQYFGAGTRLSVL.

In its sample, this clonotype was seen many times. This CDR3 is CASSGQGDTGELFF. The CDR3 DNA sequence: TGTGCCAGCAGTGGACAGGGGGACACCGGGGAGCTGTTTTTT. This chain connects TRBV6-4 to TRBJ2-2, with 9 bases identical to TRBD1. The length of the CDR3 is 14 residues. J gave up 3 bases and V 4 bases, and 0 bases lay outside the gene matches. Germline loops: CDR1 MRHNA, CDR2 SNTAGT.

This clonotype turned up a few times. This chain connects TRBV9 to TRBJ1-2; perhaps TRBD1 as D (5 bases). The CDR3 is made up of 13 amino acids. The germline gives CDR1 SGDLS, CDR2 YYNGEE. V lost 8 bases and J 1 base, leaving 12 bases between the germline ends. The CDR3 DNA reads TGTGCCAGTAGAGACAGTTTTAACTATGGCTACACCTTC. Its protein product is CASRDSFNYGYTF.

This clonotype was counted between two and nine times. This sequence joins TRBV7-9 and TRBJ1-1; D gene ambiguous. Deletions cut 1 base from V and 9 bases from J, with 6 bases between. CDR3 length: 11 residues. Germline assignment: CDR1 SEHNR and CDR2 FQNEAQ (reference sequence). CDR3 residues: CASSLGAKAFF. The CDR3, as DNA: TGTGCCAGCAGCTTAGGGGCTAAAGCTTTCTTT. The full variable domain, its missing parts supplied by reference TRBV7-9 and TRBJ1-1, is DTGVSQNPRHKITKRGQNVTFRCDPISEHNRLYWYRQTLGQGPEFLTYFQNEAQLEKSRLLSDRFSAERPKGSFSTLEIQRTEQGDSAMYLCASSLGAKAFFGQGTRLTVV.

The chain uses TRBV28 and TRBJ2-7, with 8 bases lining up with TRBD2. CDR1 and CDR2 (germline): MDHEN, SYDVKM. The CDR3 totals 15 residues. V was pared by 3 bases and J by 3 bases, with 7 bases of the junction left unmatched. The DNA for the CDR3 is TGTGCCAGCAGTTTCCGACGGGAGGGCCACTACGAGCAGTACTTC. Protein sequence: CASSFRREGHYEQYF.

This clonotype was detected ten times or more. The V gene is TRBV4-1, the J gene TRBJ1-1; no reliable D call. The ends were cut back, 2 bases at V and 4 bases at J, with 11 bases in the middle. This CDR3 is 14 amino acids long. From germline, CDR1 is MGHRA and CDR2 YSYEKL. This CDR3 is CASSQLIRLTEAFF. The CDR3 DNA reads TGCGCCAGCAGCCAATTGATTCGGCTCACTGAAGCTTTCTTT.

The chain uses TRBV5-1 and TRBJ1-1; possible D gene TRBD1, 5 bases. The V end lost 0 bases, the J end lost 5 bases, and 11 bases lay between the germline ends. CDR1 and CDR2 (germline): SGHRS, YFSETQ. The CDR3 spans 14 residues. CDR3 sequence: CASSLVGERTEAFF. CDR3 nucleotide sequence: TGCGCCAGCAGCTTGGTGGGGGAAAGGACTGAAGCTTTCTTT.

The chain combines TRBV4-3 with TRBJ2-3; the D gene is possibly TRBD1 (7 bases). CDR1 and CDR2 (germline): LGHNA, YSLEER. The CDR3 has 16 amino acids. The V and J ends lost 0 bases and 5 bases respectively, with 15 bases between them. In nucleotides, the CDR3 is TGCGCCAGCAGCCAAGATCTCCGGCAGGGGGGAGATACGCAGTATTTT. As protein: CASSQDLRQGGDTQYF.

CDR3 DNA: TGTGCCATCAGAGCACCGGGGCTTTACAATGAGCAGTTCTTC. As protein: CAIRAPGLYNEQFF. The V gene is TRBV10-3, the J gene TRBJ2-1; either TRBD1 or TRBD2 may fit D (5 bases each). Germline loops: CDR1 ENHRY, CDR2 SYGVKD. V dropped 6 bases and J dropped 4 bases, with 13 bases sitting between them. The CDR3 is made up of 14 amino acids.

This clonotype occurred a few times. V gene TRBV3-1 combines with J gene TRBJ2-7; 7 bases fit TRBD1. Trimming took 0 bases from V and 5 from J; bases not matched to a gene: 10. This CDR3 contains 16 residues. The germline CDR1 and CDR2 sequences are LGHDT and YNNKEL (reference sequence). The CDR3: CASSQDRGDRVHEQYF. The CDR3 nucleotides read TGTGCCAGCAGCCAAGATCGAGGAGACAGGGTCCACGAGCAGTACTTC.

This clonotype was seen many times. The chain joins TRBV6-5 to TRBJ2-2, with D uncertain. Trimming took off 0 bases at V and 0 bases at J, with 8 bases between the two ends. The CDR3 length is 16 residues. Germline CDR1 and CDR2: MNHEY and SVGAGI. CDR3 amino acids: CASSYSMSTNTGELFF. The CDR3 DNA reads TGTGCCAGCAGTTACTCGATGTCAACGAACACCGGGGAGCTGTTTTTT.

This clonotype turned up a few times. This chain links TRBV28 with TRBJ2-7, with D perhaps matching TRBD1 (5 bases). Germline values: CDR1 MDHEN, CDR2 SYDVKM. The CDR3 has 13 residues. Deletions cut 7 bases from V and 7 bases from J, with 17 bases between. The CDR3 DNA sequence: TGTGCCAGCACCTGGGCAGGGTCGGGTGAGCAGTACTTC. This gives the protein CASTWAGSGEQYF.

The V call is TRBV25-1, the J call TRBJ1-6; maybe TRBD1 (5 bases). CDR3 size: 14 residues. Trimming removed 3 bases from V and 7 bases from J, with 10 bases in between. CDR1 and CDR2 (germline): MGHDK, SYGVNS. The CDR3 loop is CASSDGAENSPLHF. CDR3 nucleotides: TGTGCCAGCAGTGACGGGGCAGAAAATTCACCCCTCCACTTT.

CDR3 protein: CASSTGTANTGELFF. The DNA for the CDR3 is TGTGCCAGCAGTACCGGGACCGCCAACACCGGGGAGCTGTTTTTT. This chain joins TRBV6-2 or TRBV6-3 and TRBJ2-2, with D perhaps matching TRBD1 or TRBD2 (5 bases each). The V and J ends lost 5 bases and 2 bases respectively, with 12 bases between them. The length of the CDR3 is 15 residues. Germline CDR1 and CDR2: MNHEY and SVGEGT.